The T cell receptor beta chain under discussion was sequenced for a study of blood T cell repertoires in COVID-19. Study-level background: COVID-19 samples from acute and convalescent phases originated in the United States, Italy and Spain. In each case, the material was cDNA or gDNA derived from T cells, B-cell-depleted T cells, or PBMCs.

Authors' methods: Reference gene primer amplification in the assay estimated nucleated cell counts. Libraries were prepared by immunoSEQ multiplex PCR; TCRdb keeps only in-frame clonotypes and omits some of them. That table is the source of V, J and clone size, and D and trimming were worked out from the DNA. The sample lists roughly 200,000 clones, approximately 90% occurring once. V trimming: 8 bases; J trimming: 1 base; junction bases outside the gene matches: 8. The CDR3 runs to 15 residues. The germline gives CDR1 LNHDA, CDR2 SQIVND (reference sequence). The receptor was isolated from a man aged 25-45 years who had recovered from COVID-19. The chain has TRBV19 and TRBJ1-1; 9 bases agree with TRBD1. The sequenced sample consisted of PBMCs or T cells enriched from blood (not recorded which). CDR3 nucleotides: TGTGCCAGTTTCATCGGGACAGGGTCGAACACTGAAGCTTTCTTT. Protein sequence: CASFIGTGSNTEAFF.